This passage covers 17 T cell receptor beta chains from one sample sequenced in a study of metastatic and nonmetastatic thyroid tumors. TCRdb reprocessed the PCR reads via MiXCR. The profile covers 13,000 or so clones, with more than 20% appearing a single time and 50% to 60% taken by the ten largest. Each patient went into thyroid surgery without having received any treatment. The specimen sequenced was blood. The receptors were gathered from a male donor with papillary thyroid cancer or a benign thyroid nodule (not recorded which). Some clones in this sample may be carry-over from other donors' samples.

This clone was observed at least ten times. This CDR3 is CASSSRTAPGNTIYF. CDR3 nucleotide sequence: TGTGCCAGCAGCTCAAGGACAGCCCCTGGAAACACCATATATTTT. The gene calls are TRBV4-2 and TRBJ1-3; tentatively, D is TRBD1 (6 bases). This CDR3 contains 15 residues. Between the trimmed V and J ends, which lost 5 bases and 2 bases, there was a span of 13 bases. The germline V gene encodes CDR1 LGHNA and CDR2 YNFKEQ.

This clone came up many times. The CDR3 coding sequence is TGTGCCAGCAGCTTAGCCCAGGGGAATCAGCCCCAGCATTTT. Translation gives CASSLAQGNQPQHF. V is TRBV7-2 and J is TRBJ1-5; possible D gene TRBD1, 6 bases. The germline gives CDR1 SGHTA, CDR2 FQGNSA. The CDR3 covers 14 residues. V was cut by 0 bases and J by 4 bases, with 7 bases left in between.

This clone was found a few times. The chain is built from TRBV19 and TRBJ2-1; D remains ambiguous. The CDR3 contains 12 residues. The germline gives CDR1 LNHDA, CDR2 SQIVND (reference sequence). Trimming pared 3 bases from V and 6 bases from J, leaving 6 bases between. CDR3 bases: TGTGCCAGTAGTATCCCTCTCAATGAGCAGTTCTTC. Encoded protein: CASSIPLNEQFF.

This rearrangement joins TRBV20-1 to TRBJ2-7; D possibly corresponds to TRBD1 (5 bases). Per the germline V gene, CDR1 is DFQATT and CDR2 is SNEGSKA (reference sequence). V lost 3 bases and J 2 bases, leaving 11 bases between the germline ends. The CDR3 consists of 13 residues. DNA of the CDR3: TGCAGTGCTAGTCTGGACACCACCTACGAGCAGTACTTC. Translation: CSASLDTTYEQYF.

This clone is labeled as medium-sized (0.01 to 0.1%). The CDR3 DNA reads as TGTGCCAGCAGTGACGTCAGGGGCTCGAACACCGGGGAGCTGTTTTTT. It specifies CASSDVRGSNTGELFF. J is TRBJ2-2 and V is TRBV6-4, with D perhaps TRBD1 (6 bases). Looked up from germline, CDR1 is MRHNA and CDR2 is SNTAGT. With 2 bases removed from V and 0 bases from J, the gap between germline ends came to 10 bases. This CDR3 contains 16 residues.

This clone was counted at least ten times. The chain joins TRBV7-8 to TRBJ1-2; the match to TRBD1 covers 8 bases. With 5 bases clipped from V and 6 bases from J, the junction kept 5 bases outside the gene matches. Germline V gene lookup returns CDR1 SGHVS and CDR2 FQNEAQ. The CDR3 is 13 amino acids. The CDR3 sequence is CASSDGQGNGYTF. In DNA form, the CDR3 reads TGTGCCAGCAGCGACGGACAGGGAAATGGCTACACCTTC.

The CDR3 DNA reads TGTGCCAGCAGTTTAGATAGCCCCAATGAGCAGTTCTTC. It encodes CASSLDSPNEQFF. V is TRBV28 and J is TRBJ2-1; D is unresolved. The germline V gene encodes CDR1 MDHEN and CDR2 SYDVKM. V gave up 2 bases and J gave up 6 bases, with 8 bases separating them. The CDR3 has 13 amino acids.

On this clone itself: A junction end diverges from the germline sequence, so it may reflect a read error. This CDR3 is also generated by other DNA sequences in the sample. The CDR3 DNA reads as TGTGCCAGCGGTTACGGGACAGGTGGCGGCGACGAGCAGTACTTC. This sequence encodes CASGYGTGGGDEQYF. The chain links TRBV6-2 or TRBV6-3 to TRBJ2-7, with 8 bases identical to TRBD1. CDR3 size: 15 residues. Germline CDR1 and CDR2: MNHEY and SVGEGT.

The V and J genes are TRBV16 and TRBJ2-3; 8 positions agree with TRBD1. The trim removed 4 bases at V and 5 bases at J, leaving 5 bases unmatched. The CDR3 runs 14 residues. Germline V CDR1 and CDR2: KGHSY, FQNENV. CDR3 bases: TGTGCCAGCAGCCGAGCGGACAGGGAAGATACGCAGTATTTT. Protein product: CASSRADREDTQYF. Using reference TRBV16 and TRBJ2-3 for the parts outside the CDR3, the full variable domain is GEEVAQTPKHLVRGEGQKAKLYCAPIKGHSYVFWYQQVLKNEFKFLISFQNENVFDETGMPKERFSAKCLPNSPCSLEIQATKLEDSAVYFCASSRADREDTQYFGPGTRLTVL.

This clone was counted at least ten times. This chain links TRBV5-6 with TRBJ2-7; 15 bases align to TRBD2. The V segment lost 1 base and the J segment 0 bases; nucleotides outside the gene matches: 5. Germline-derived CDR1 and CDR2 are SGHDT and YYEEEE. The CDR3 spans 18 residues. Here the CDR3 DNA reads TGTGCCAGCAGCTTGCTGGGACTAGCGGGAGGTCACTCCTACGAGCAGTACTTC. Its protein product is CASSLLGLAGGHSYEQYF.

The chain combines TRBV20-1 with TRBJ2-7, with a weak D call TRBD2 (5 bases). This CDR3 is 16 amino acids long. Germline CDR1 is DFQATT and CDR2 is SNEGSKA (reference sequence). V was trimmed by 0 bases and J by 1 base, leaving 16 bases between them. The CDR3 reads CSARDNVAGLSYEQYF. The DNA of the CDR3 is TGCAGTGCTAGAGATAACGTCGCAGGACTTTCCTACGAGCAGTACTTC.

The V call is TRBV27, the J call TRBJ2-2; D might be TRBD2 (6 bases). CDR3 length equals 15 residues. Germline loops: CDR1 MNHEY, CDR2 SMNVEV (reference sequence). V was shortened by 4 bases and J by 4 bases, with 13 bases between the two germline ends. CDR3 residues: CASSSTPRGTGELFF. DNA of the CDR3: TGTGCCAGCAGTTCAACACCGCGGGGCACCGGGGAGCTGTTTTTT.

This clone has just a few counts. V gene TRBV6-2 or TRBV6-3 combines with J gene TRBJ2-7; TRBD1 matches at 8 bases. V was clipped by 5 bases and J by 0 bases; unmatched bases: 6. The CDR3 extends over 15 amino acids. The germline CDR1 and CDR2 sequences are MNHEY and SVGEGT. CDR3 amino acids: CASSQGQGSSYEQYF. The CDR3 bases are TGTGCCAGCAGTCAAGGACAGGGCAGCTCCTACGAGCAGTACTTC.

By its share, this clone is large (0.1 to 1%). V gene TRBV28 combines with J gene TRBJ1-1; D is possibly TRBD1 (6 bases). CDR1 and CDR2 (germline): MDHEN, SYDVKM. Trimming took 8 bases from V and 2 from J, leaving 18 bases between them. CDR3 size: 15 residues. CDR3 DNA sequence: TGTGCCAGCTCCGAAATGAACAGGGAAAACACTGAAGCTTTCTTT. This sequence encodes CASSEMNRENTEAFF. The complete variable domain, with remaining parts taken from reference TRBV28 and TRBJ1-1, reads DVKVTQSSRYLVKRTGEKVFLECVQDMDHENMFWYRQDPGLGLRLIYFSYDVKMKEKGDIPEGYSVSREKKERFSLILESASTNQTSMYLCASSEMNRENTEAFFGQGTRLTVV.

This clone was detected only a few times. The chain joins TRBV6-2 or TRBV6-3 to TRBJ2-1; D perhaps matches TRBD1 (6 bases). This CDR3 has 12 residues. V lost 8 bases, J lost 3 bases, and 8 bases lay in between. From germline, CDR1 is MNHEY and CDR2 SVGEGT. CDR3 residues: CASQDSYNEQFF. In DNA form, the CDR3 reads TGTGCCAGCCAGGACAGCTACAATGAGCAGTTCTTC.

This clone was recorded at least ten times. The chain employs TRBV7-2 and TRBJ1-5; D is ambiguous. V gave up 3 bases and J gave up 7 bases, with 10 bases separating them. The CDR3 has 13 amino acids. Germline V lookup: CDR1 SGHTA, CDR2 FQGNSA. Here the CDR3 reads CASSLNAGQPQHF. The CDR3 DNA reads TGTGCCAGCAGCTTGAATGCAGGCCAGCCCCAGCATTTT.

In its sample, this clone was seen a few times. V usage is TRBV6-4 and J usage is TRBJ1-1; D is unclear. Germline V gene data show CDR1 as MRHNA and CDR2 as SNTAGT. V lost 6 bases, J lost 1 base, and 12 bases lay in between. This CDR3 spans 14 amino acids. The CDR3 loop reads CASRDTDKNTEAFF. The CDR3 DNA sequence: TGTGCCAGCAGAGATACAGACAAGAACACTGAAGCTTTCTTT.